Below, one TCR beta chain is given with its context. Its target is not known. The protocol was immunoSEQ multiplex PCR, while the TCRdb copy is restricted to in-frame clones and leaves out a portion. This table holds about 93,000 clones, 70% to 90% found once. The CDR3 sequence is 14 residues long. The J segment lost 2 bases and the V segment lost 6 bases, leaving 3 bases of the junction unmatched. The germline gives CDR1 SNHLY, CDR2 FYNNEI. This specimen belongs to a study of T cell responses to AZD1222 COVID-19 vaccine. Study-wide results and limits: Baseline seropositivity occurred in only a handful of AZD1222 recipients. After two AZD1222 doses, spike-specific TCR breadth and depth rose versus day 0.

The source was peripheral blood, collected on day 0 of AZD1222 vaccination. The chain uses TRBV2 and TRBJ1-5; 8 nucleotides match TRBD1. This receptor was identified in an adult in good health. Written as DNA, the CDR3 is TGTGCCAGCAGCACAGGGGGAGGCAATCAGCCCCAGCATTTT. Amino acids: CASSTGGGNQPQHF.